This TCR beta chain appears in the sequencing data of a study of PD-1 blockade in classical Hodgkin lymphoma. Documented time point: cycle 4 day 1 (C4D1), after 6 weeks of nivolumab. Every patient had relapsed following autologous stem cell transplantation, and cohorts differed in brentuximab vedotin exposure. This CDR3 comprises 13 residues. V was shortened by 5 bases and J by 0 bases, with 7 bases between the two germline ends. The germline V gene encodes CDR1 MGHDK and CDR2 SYGVNS. TCRdb's table, derived via immunoSEQ multiplex PCR, lists solely in-frame clones and lacks some. The table shows approximately 110,000 clones, with 89% occurring only once.

This rearrangement joins TRBV25-1 to TRBJ1-1; no clear D. The receptor was isolated from a human donor with classical Hodgkin lymphoma. This specimen consisted of peripheral blood mononuclear cells (PBMCs), obtained before the fourth cycle of nivolumab. The CDR3 spells CASSNSMNTEAFF. The DNA of the CDR3 is TGTGCCAGCAGTAACAGCATGAACACTGAAGCTTTCTTT.